These T cell receptor beta chains were read from a single sample in a study of cytomegalovirus exposure and HLA in healthy donors. TCRdb's table, derived via immunoSEQ multiplex PCR, lists solely in-frame clones and lacks some. In the table there are 150,000 or so clones, around 79% of which are singletons. The sequenced sample was PBMCs. The receptors derive from a man aged 30 to 39 in good health and CMV-seropositive. Both conserved end residues are part of each CDR3. D genes are given only for firm matches. Clone size is given for some rows only: seen once, a few or many times, or a class if the clone is expanded.

V: TRBV21-1; size: NA; J: TRBJ1-2; D: NA; DNA: TGTGCCAGCAGCAAAGGGGGGGGGCGGTCCTATGGCTACACCTTC; CDR3: CASSKGGGRSYGYTF
V: TRBV5-6; size: NA; J: TRBJ1-2; D: TRBD1; DNA: TGTGCCAGCAGCTGGGACAGGGGTGGGGGCTACACCTTC; CDR3: CASSWDRGGGYTF
V: TRBV27; size: once; J: TRBJ1-4; D: TRBD1; DNA: TGTGCCAGCAGTTTAAGGGACAGATCAAAAAAACTGTTTTTT; CDR3: CASSLRDRSKKLFF
V: TRBV4-2; size: once; J: TRBJ1-5; D: NA; DNA: TGTGCCAGCAGCCAGGAGGGACGGGGTCGCAATCAGCCCCAGCATTTT; CDR3: CASSQEGRGRNQPQHF
V: TRBV11-2; size: NA; J: TRBJ1-2; D: TRBD1; DNA: TGTGCCAGCAGCTCCCGGACAGGAGGTGCTAACTATGGCTACACCTTC; CDR3: CASSSRTGGANYGYTF
V: TRBV28; size: NA; J: TRBJ2-2; D: NA; DNA: TGTGCCAGCAGTTTATTAAGCGGGCAGACCGGGGAGCTGTTTTTT; CDR3: CASSLLSGQTGELFF
V: TRBV4-1; size: NA; J: TRBJ2-5; D: NA; DNA: TGCGCCAGCAGCCAAGATAACGGGAACCAAGAGACCCAGTACTTC; CDR3: CASSQDNGNQETQYF
V: TRBV20-1; size: NA; J: TRBJ2-5; D: NA; DNA: TGCAGGAGCGGGCCCGGAGAGACCCAGTACTTC; CDR3: CRSGPGETQYF
V: TRBV30; size: NA; J: TRBJ2-1; D: NA; DNA: TGTGCCTGGAGTGAGTATCGAGGCAATGAGCAGTTCTTC; CDR3: CAWSEYRGNEQFF
V: TRBV5-1; size: NA; J: TRBJ2-3; D: NA; DNA: TGCGCCAGCAGCTCGGGACTCCTCACAGATACGCAGTATTTT; CDR3: CASSSGLLTDTQYF
V: TRBV2; size: NA; J: TRBJ1-1; D: NA; DNA: TGTGCCAGCAGGTTACAGGCTGCCAACACTGAAGCTTTCTTT; CDR3: CASRLQAANTEAFF
V: TRBV6-5; size: NA; J: TRBJ1-2; D: TRBD1; DNA: TGTGCCAGCAGTTACTCCGACAGGGGGTCTAGCTACACCTTC; CDR3: CASSYSDRGSSYTF
V: TRBV10-3; size: NA; J: TRBJ1-1; D: NA; DNA: TGTGCCACGGGGGGGGAAAGCAGATCCAGGGTGAACACTGAAGCTTTCTTT; CDR3: CATGGESRSRVNTEAFF
V: TRBV28; size: few; J: TRBJ2-1; D: TRBD1; DNA: TGTGCCAGCAGCCCGGACAGGGGAATTTACAATGAGCAGTTCTTC; CDR3: CASSPDRGIYNEQFF
V: TRBV28; size: few; J: TRBJ1-1; D: NA; DNA: TGTGCCAGCAGTCTCGGAGCCCACCAGGAAGCTTTCTTT; CDR3: CASSLGAHQEAFF
V: TRBV5-1; size: NA; J: TRBJ2-7; D: NA; DNA: TGCGCCAGCAGCTTGGGGCCGGGAACCTACGAGCAGTACTTC; CDR3: CASSLGPGTYEQYF
V: TRBV30; size: NA; J: TRBJ2-4; D: NA; DNA: TGTGCCTGGAGTGTAGGGCGTCTAGCGCCAGTAGCCAAAAACATTCAGTACTTC; CDR3: CAWSVGRLAPVAKNIQYF
V: TRBV11-2; size: NA; J: TRBJ2-1; D: NA; DNA: TGTGCCAGCAGCTCAGGCCGGGAGAGAGGCATTGAGCAGTTCTTC; CDR3: CASSSGRERGIEQFF
V: TRBV5-6; size: once; J: TRBJ2-1; D: NA; DNA: TGTGCCAGCAGCCGGGACTTCTCTAATGAGCAGTTCTTC; CDR3: CASSRDFSNEQFF
V: TRBV4-3; size: NA; J: TRBJ1-1; D: TRBD1; DNA: TGCGCCAGCAGCCAAGGAACACAGGGGGCCAGAACTGAAGCTTTCTTT; CDR3: CASSQGTQGARTEAFF
V: TRBV6-1; size: NA; J: TRBJ1-2; D: NA; DNA: TGTGCCAGCATTCCCGGCAGGTTCTATGGCTACACCTTC; CDR3: CASIPGRFYGYTF
V: TRBV30; size: many; J: TRBJ1-1; D: TRBD1; DNA: TGTGCCTGGAGTAGCGGCGTTGGGACAGGGGGGGATTTTGAAGCTTTCTTT; CDR3: CAWSSGVGTGGDFEAFF
V: TRBV11-3; size: NA; J: TRBJ2-7; D: TRBD1; DNA: TGTGCCAGCAGCCCAGGGGGCTCGAATACCTACGAGCAGTACTTC; CDR3: CASSPGGSNTYEQYF
V: TRBV9; size: NA; J: TRBJ1-4; D: NA; DNA: TGTGCCAGCAGCGTAGACATCACGGCGGGTGAAAAACTGTTTTTT; CDR3: CASSVDITAGEKLFF
V: TRBV9; size: NA; J: TRBJ1-3; D: NA; DNA: TGTGCCAGCAGTGAAGGGGGTTCTGGAAACACCATATATTTT; CDR3: CASSEGGSGNTIYF
V: TRBV27; size: NA; J: TRBJ2-7; D: NA; DNA: TGTGCCAGCACCAAAAAAGGGGCGGGGTACGAGCAGTACTTC; CDR3: CASTKKGAGYEQYF
V: TRBV7-9; size: few; J: TRBJ2-1; D: TRBD2; DNA: TGTGCCAGCAGCGTGTATGGGACTAGCGGAAACAATGAGCAGTTCTTC; CDR3: CASSVYGTSGNNEQFF
V: TRBV9; size: NA; J: TRBJ1-2; D: NA; DNA: TGTGCCAGCAGCGTAGTATCGCAGGGTGGCCTCACCTTC; CDR3: CASSVVSQGGLTF
V: TRBV6-1; size: NA; J: TRBJ2-5; D: TRBD2; DNA: TGTGCCAGTCTCTCTTGGGAGGGGCAAGAGACCCAGTACTTC; CDR3: CASLSWEGQETQYF
V: TRBV18; size: NA; J: TRBJ1-2; D: NA; DNA: TGTGCCAGCTCACCAGTTGACAGTTCTAACTATGGCTACACCTTC; CDR3: CASSPVDSSNYGYTF
V: TRBV18; size: NA; J: TRBJ1-5; D: NA; DNA: TGTGCCAGCTCAACCTCTTCAGGAGGGTCTAACCAGCCCCAGCATTTT; CDR3: CASSTSSGGSNQPQHF
V: TRBV11-3; size: few; J: TRBJ2-3; D: NA; DNA: TGTGCCAGCAGCTTAGGAAGGCAGGGGTCCCGCACAGATACGCAGTATTTT; CDR3: CASSLGRQGSRTDTQYF
V: TRBV15; size: NA; J: TRBJ2-2; D: TRBD1; DNA: TGTGCCACCAGCAGTTTCCCGGGGACAGGGGACACCGGGGAGCTGTTTTTT; CDR3: CATSSFPGTGDTGELFF
V: TRBV28; size: NA; J: TRBJ2-7; D: TRBD2; DNA: TGTGCCAGCAGTCCCACTAGCGGGGACCCTCGCGAGCAGTACTTC; CDR3: CASSPTSGDPREQYF
V: TRBV19; size: many; J: TRBJ2-1; D: TRBD1; DNA: TGTGCCAGTACTACAGGGGCTGAGCAGTTCTTC; CDR3: CASTTGAEQFF
V: TRBV15; size: NA; J: TRBJ2-7; D: NA; DNA: TGTGCCACCAGCATACCCGGGAACGAGCAGTACTTC; CDR3: CATSIPGNEQYF
V: TRBV7-2; size: NA; J: TRBJ2-7; D: NA; DNA: TGTGCCAGCAGCCCTTCTGTCCAGGGGAGTTACTACGAGCAGTACTTC; CDR3: CASSPSVQGSYYEQYF
V: TRBV4-2; size: NA; J: TRBJ2-7; D: TRBD2; DNA: TGTGCCAGCAGCCAAGGCGAGCGGGGGTACGAGCAGTACTTC; CDR3: CASSQGERGYEQYF
V: TRBV27; size: NA; J: TRBJ1-2; D: NA; DNA: TGTGCCAGCGGAGAGCCAGGGTACTCTAACTATGGCTACACCTTC; CDR3: CASGEPGYSNYGYTF
V: TRBV15; size: few; J: TRBJ1-5; D: NA; DNA: TGTGCCACCAGCAGAGATCTCACCAGGTTCAATCAGCCCCAGCATTTT; CDR3: CATSRDLTRFNQPQHF
V: TRBV18; size: NA; J: TRBJ1-1; D: NA; DNA: TGTGCCAGCTCACCACGGATGGGGGGGGACACTGAAGCTTTCTTT; CDR3: CASSPRMGGDTEAFF
V: TRBV27; size: once; J: TRBJ1-2; D: NA; DNA: TGTGCCAGCAGTCTATCATCAGTGCGCGGTTCTATAGCTAACTATGGCTACACCTTC; CDR3: CASSLSSVRGSIANYGYTF
V: TRBV25-1; size: NA; J: TRBJ1-1; D: NA; DNA: TGTGCCAGCAGTGGAGATACCAGGGTGACCACTGAAGCTTTCTTT; CDR3: CASSGDTRVTTEAFF
V: TRBV27; size: once; J: TRBJ2-1; D: TRBD2; DNA: TGTGCCAGCAGTTTGTCGGGAGGGCCCTACAATGAGCAGTTCTTC; CDR3: CASSLSGGPYNEQFF